Listed here is a single T cell receptor (beta chain). This record comes from a study of shared clonotypes between healthy human individuals. Trimming pared 0 bases from V and 4 bases from J, leaving 10 bases between. Germline CDR1 is SGHRS and CDR2 is YFSETQ. This CDR3 is 14 amino acids long. Each replicate PCR on the sorted subsets used approximately 200 ng DNA (approximately 33,000 T cell genomes). Generated by immunoSEQ multiplex PCR, the TCRdb table keeps only in-frame clones and is missing some. Among about 2.4 million clones listed, approximately 93% were seen once. This chain connects TRBV5-1 to TRBJ1-2; D not certain. Sequenced material: naive CD4+ T cells from PBMCs. As to subset: CD45RA+ positively selected. This clonotype originated in a man aged 18 to 35 in good health. Some clones in this sample may be carry-over from other donors' samples. The CDR3 DNA follows: TGCGCCAGCAGCTTGGAGGGAACCTTCTATGGCTACACCTTC. This encodes CASSLEGTFYGYTF.